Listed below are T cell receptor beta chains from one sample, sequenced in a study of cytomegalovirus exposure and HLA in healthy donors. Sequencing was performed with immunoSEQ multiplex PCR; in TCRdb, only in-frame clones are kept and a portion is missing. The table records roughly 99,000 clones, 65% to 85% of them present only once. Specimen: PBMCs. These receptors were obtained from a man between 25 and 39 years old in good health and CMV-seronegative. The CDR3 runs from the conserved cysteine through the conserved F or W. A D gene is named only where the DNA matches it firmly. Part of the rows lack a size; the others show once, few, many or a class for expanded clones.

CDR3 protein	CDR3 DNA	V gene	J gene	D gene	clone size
CASSPQTLAGGIQYF	TGTGCCAGCAGCCCGCAGACGCTAGCGGGGGGGATTCAGTACTTC	TRBV9	TRBJ2-4	TRBD2	.
CASSSRDTSDEQFF	TGCGCCAGCAGCTCAAGGGACACCTCCGACGAGCAGTTCTTC	TRBV5-1	TRBJ2-1	.	.
CASSHPGLAGGLSYEQYF	TGCGCCAGCAGCCACCCGGGACTAGCGGGAGGATTGTCCTACGAGCAGTACTTC	TRBV4-1	TRBJ2-7	TRBD2	.
CASSPRGTELTEQFF	TGTGCCAGCAGCCCTCGGGGGACCGAACTCACGGAGCAGTTCTTC	TRBV4-2	TRBJ2-1	.	.
CASIFRVNSPLHF	TGTGCCAGCATATTCAGGGTCAATTCACCCCTCCACTTT	TRBV2	TRBJ1-6	.	.
CASSLAWTGENTEAFF	TGTGCCAGCAGCTTAGCGTGGACAGGGGAGAACACTGAAGCTTTCTTT	TRBV7-9	TRBJ1-1	TRBD1	once
CAWSVVQGGTEAFF	TGTGCCTGGAGTGTCGTACAGGGGGGCACTGAAGCTTTCTTT	TRBV30	TRBJ1-1	TRBD1	.
CASSQDSFIPSQYF	TGCGCCAGCAGCCAAGACAGTTTTATACCCTCGCAGTATTTT	TRBV4-1	TRBJ2-3	.	few
CASSSYSGSNQPQHF	TGTGCCAGCAGCTCATACTCGGGGAGCAATCAGCCCCAGCATTTT	TRBV7-8	TRBJ1-5	.	.
CASSLGQPTTLGNYGYTF	TGCGCCAGCAGCCTGGGACAGCCAACAACCTTGGGGAACTATGGCTACACCTTC	TRBV5-1	TRBJ1-2	TRBD1	.
CAIRGSRREEVF	TGTGCCATCAGAGGTAGTAGACGGGAAGAGGTCTTC	TRBV10-3	TRBJ2-1	.	.
CASSILAFDEQYF	TGTGCCAGCAGTATACTAGCGTTCGACGAGCAGTACTTC	TRBV2	TRBJ2-7	TRBD2	once
CASRDRGQYEQYF	TGTGCCAGCAGGGACAGGGGGCAGTACGAGCAGTACTTC	TRBV27	TRBJ2-7	TRBD1	.
CASSYGSVRNSPLHF	TGTGCCAGCAGTTACGGCAGTGTTCGTAATTCACCCCTCCACTTT	TRBV6-5	TRBJ1-6	.	.
CASSLRTGRDQPQHF	TGTGCCAGCAGCCTGCGGACAGGGAGGGACCAGCCCCAGCATTTT	TRBV5-6	TRBJ1-5	TRBD1	.
CASSQATGEGTEAFF	TGCGCCAGCAGCCAAGCGACAGGGGAAGGCACTGAAGCTTTCTTT	TRBV4-1	TRBJ1-1	TRBD1	.
CASSETASYGYTF	TGTGCCAGCAGTGAGACAGCAAGCTATGGCTACACCTTC	TRBV6-1	TRBJ1-2	.	.
CASSFVVRGVARFPYQETQYF	TGCGCCAGCAGCTTCGTTGTCAGGGGGGTAGCGCGTTTTCCGTACCAAGAGACCCAGTACTTC	TRBV5-1	TRBJ2-5	.	.
CASSFQGVANTEAFF	TGTGCCAGCAGCTTCCAGGGGGTTGCGAACACTGAAGCTTTCTTT	TRBV5-4	TRBJ1-1	TRBD1	.
CASSPGYEQYF	TGCGCCAGCAGCCCGGGATACGAGCAGTACTTC	TRBV5-1	TRBJ2-7	.	once
CACGTSYEQYF	TGTGCCTGCGGGACTTCATACGAGCAGTACTTC	TRBV30	TRBJ2-7	.	.
CASSLGQGSNYGYTF	TGTGCCAGCAGCTTAGGACAGGGGAGTAACTATGGCTACACCTTC	TRBV7-8	TRBJ1-2	TRBD1	.
CATSRVGRQGETF	TGTGCCACCAGCAGAGTAGGAAGGCAGGGTGAGACCTTC	TRBV15	TRBJ1-2	.	.
CASSRRTGGPTNEKLFF	TGTGCCAGCAGCCGCCGGACAGGGGGCCCAACTAATGAAAAACTGTTTTTT	TRBV7-6	TRBJ1-4	TRBD1	.
CASSQRGGDEQFF	TGTGCCAGCAGCCAGCGGGGGGGGGATGAGCAGTTCTTC	TRBV4-2	TRBJ2-1	TRBD2	.
CASSETQLPYGYTF	TGTGCCAGCAGTGAGACACAGCTCCCTTATGGCTACACCTTC	TRBV6-1	TRBJ1-2	.	.
CASRMTGSTDTQYF	TGTGCCAGCAGAATGACGGGGAGCACAGATACGCAGTATTTT	TRBV6-5	TRBJ2-3	.	.
CASSKAGSSYNEQFF	TGTGCCAGCAGCAAAGCGGGGAGCTCCTACAATGAGCAGTTCTTC	TRBV6-5	TRBJ2-1	TRBD2	.
CASSGQIYNEQFF	TGTGCCAGCTCGGGACAGATCTACAATGAGCAGTTCTTC	TRBV6-1	TRBJ2-1	TRBD1	.
CASSPDTGGAVYGYTF	TGCGCCAGCAGCCCAGATACAGGGGGCGCCGTCTATGGCTACACCTTC	TRBV5-1	TRBJ1-2	TRBD1	once
CASSLEYTGGVREQYF	TGTGCCAGCAGCTTAGAATACACAGGGGGTGTGCGCGAGCAGTACTTC	TRBV7-9	TRBJ2-7	TRBD1	.
CATSEFTEAFF	TGTGCCACCAGCGAGTTCACTGAAGCTTTCTTT	TRBV15	TRBJ1-1	.	few
CASSDGSGGGDEQFF	TGTGCCAGCAGTGATGGTAGCGGGGGGGGCGATGAGCAGTTCTTC	TRBV6-4	TRBJ2-1	TRBD2	few
CATQGSFNQPQHF	TGTGCCACCCAGGGCAGTTTTAATCAGCCCCAGCATTTT	TRBV19	TRBJ1-5	.	.
CASSPAPGYEQYF	TGTGCCAGCAGCCCCGCCCCAGGGTACGAGCAGTACTTC	TRBV5-6	TRBJ2-7	.	.
CASSYDGQGNQPQHF	TGTGCCAGCAGTTACGATGGGCAGGGCAATCAGCCCCAGCATTTT	TRBV6-6	TRBJ1-5	.	.
CASSLAVGTGSTEAFF	TGTGCCAGCAGCTTAGCTGTTGGAACAGGGAGCACTGAAGCTTTCTTT	TRBV7-8	TRBJ1-1	.	.
CASSMRQWPGDTQYF	TGTGCCAGTAGTATGCGGCAGTGGCCGGGGGATACGCAGTATTTT	TRBV19	TRBJ2-3	.	.
CASSLDSGRAREQFF	TGTGCCAGCAGCTTAGATAGCGGGAGGGCCCGGGAGCAGTTCTTC	TRBV7-9	TRBJ2-1	TRBD2	.
CASSFGGGYQPQHF	TGTGCCAGCAGCTTCGGGGGAGGCTATCAGCCCCAGCATTTT	TRBV5-6	TRBJ1-5	.	.
CASSETSGGRNNEQFF	TGTGCCAGCAGTGAGACCAGCGGGGGAAGAAACAATGAGCAGTTCTTC	TRBV6-1	TRBJ2-1	TRBD2	few
CASSQGHTYEQYF	TGTGCCAGCAGCCAGGGGCATACCTACGAGCAGTACTTC	TRBV27	TRBJ2-7	.	.
CASSLRRERQETQYF	TGTGCCAGCAGCTTGAGGCGGGAGCGCCAAGAGACCCAGTACTTC	TRBV5-4	TRBJ2-5	TRBD2	once
CARGSYNEQFF	TGTGCCCGCGGCTCCTACAATGAGCAGTTCTTC	TRBV25-1	TRBJ2-1	.	.
CASSSQGNSPLHF	TGTGCCAGCAGTTCACAGGGAAATTCACCCCTCCACTTT	TRBV6-5	TRBJ1-6	.	.
CASTHWSGNYNEQFF	TGTGCCAGCACCCATTGGAGCGGGAACTACAATGAGCAGTTCTTC	TRBV27	TRBJ2-1	TRBD2	.
CASSLGQIGYTF	TGCGCCAGCAGCTTAGGACAAATTGGCTACACCTTC	TRBV5-1	TRBJ1-2	.	.
CASSLPGTSGARQYF	TGCGCCAGCAGCCTCCCCGGGACTAGCGGGGCGCGGCAGTACTTC	TRBV4-1	TRBJ2-7	TRBD2	.
CASSPSRAGGVETQYF	TGTGCCAGCAGCCCCTCCCGGGCAGGGGGCGTAGAGACCCAGTACTTC	TRBV11-2	TRBJ2-5	TRBD1	.
CASSQGDRVGNQPQHF	TGCGCCAGCAGCCAGGGGGACAGGGTAGGTAATCAGCCCCAGCATTTT	TRBV4-1	TRBJ1-5	TRBD1	few
CASSYSAVGYTF	TGTGCCAGCAGCTACTCCGCCGTCGGCTACACCTTC	TRBV5-6	TRBJ1-2	.	.
CASSLDWTTEGAFF	TGTGCCAGCAGCTTGGATTGGACAACGGAAGGAGCTTTCTTT	TRBV5-1	TRBJ1-1	.	.
CASSLWQGAGKQFF	TGTGCCAGCAGCTTGTGGCAGGGGGCCGGGAAGCAGTTCTTC	TRBV5-6	TRBJ2-1	TRBD1	.
CTSSPYLSGTQDNSPLHF	TGCACCAGCAGCCCCTACTTATCCGGGACACAGGATAATTCACCCCTCCACTTT	TRBV1	TRBJ1-6	.	.
CASSIGLAGGEQFF	TGCGCCAGCAGTATCGGACTAGCGGGGGGTGAGCAGTTCTTC	TRBV10-1	TRBJ2-1	TRBD2	few
CASSPTTGGFTEAFF	TGCGCCAGCAGCCCGACGACAGGGGGTTTTACTGAAGCTTTCTTT	TRBV5-1	TRBJ1-1	TRBD1	.
CASSYSAVATDTQYF	TGTGCCAGCAGTTACTCGGCAGTAGCCACAGATACGCAGTATTTT	TRBV6-6	TRBJ2-3	.	.
CASSFSKSDTDTQYF	TGTGCCAGCAGCTTCAGTAAAAGTGATACAGATACGCAGTATTTT	TRBV7-9	TRBJ2-3	.	.
CAWSVRFREAFF	TGTGCCTGGAGTGTACGCTTCCGGGAAGCTTTCTTT	TRBV30	TRBJ1-1	.	few